This is a list of T cell receptor beta chains from one sample in a study of T-cell reconstitution after alpha-beta-depleted transplantation in children. MiXCR was run by TCRdb on the PCR reads, yielding one entry per CDR3 protein. The data hold about 300,000 distinct CDR3 sequences, with around 10% observed a single time. The specimen was PBMCs, collected before TCRalphabeta/CD19-depleted stem cell transplant. The origin of the receptors is a boy in the first two years of life with acute myeloid leukemia, due to receive a stem cell transplant. CDR3s include the opening cysteine and the closing phenylalanine or tryptophan. D genes are given only for firm matches. Only some rows state a clone size, as once, few, many or a class for expanded clones.

v_call: TRBV18
cdr3_length: 14
j_call: TRBJ2-7
d_call: TRBD1
clone_size: few
cdr3_nt: TGTGCCAGCTCACATGGGACAGGGAGGTACGAGCAGTACTTC
cdr3_aa: CASSHGTGRYEQYF

v_call: TRBV28
cdr3_length: 13
j_call: TRBJ2-5
d_call: -
clone_size: few
cdr3_nt: TGTGCCAGCAGGTATCAGGGTAGAGAGACCCAGTACTTC
cdr3_aa: CASRYQGRETQYF

v_call: TRBV7-2
cdr3_length: 16
j_call: TRBJ2-2
d_call: TRBD1
clone_size: few
cdr3_nt: TGTGCCAGCAGCTTATTCCCGCAGGGGGCTGCCGGGGAGCTGTTTTTT
cdr3_aa: CASSLFPQGAAGELFF

v_call: TRBV28
cdr3_length: 18
j_call: TRBJ2-1
d_call: TRBD2
clone_size: many
cdr3_nt: TGTGCCAGCAGTTTCACCTACATGACTAGCGGAACCTACAATGAGCAGTTCTTC
cdr3_aa: CASSFTYMTSGTYNEQFF

v_call: TRBV5-1
cdr3_length: 15
j_call: TRBJ2-2
d_call: -
clone_size: many
cdr3_nt: TGCGCCAGCAGCTTGTTAGGGAGTATGACCGGGGAGCTGTTTTTT
cdr3_aa: CASSLLGSMTGELFF

v_call: TRBV5-1
cdr3_length: 14
j_call: TRBJ2-3
d_call: TRBD1
clone_size: many
cdr3_nt: TGCGCCAGCAGCTTGGGGACAGGGCTGAATACGCAGTATTTT
cdr3_aa: CASSLGTGLNTQYF

v_call: TRBV7-2
cdr3_length: 14
j_call: TRBJ2-2
d_call: -
clone_size: many
cdr3_nt: TGTGCCAGCAGCTTGGCACAAAACACCGGGGAGCTGTTTTTT
cdr3_aa: CASSLAQNTGELFF

v_call: TRBV14
cdr3_length: 14
j_call: TRBJ1-1
d_call: TRBD1
clone_size: few
cdr3_nt: TGTGCCAGCAGCCAAGAGCAGGGGGGTAATGAAGCTTTCTTT
cdr3_aa: CASSQEQGGNEAFF

v_call: TRBV7-8
cdr3_length: 16
j_call: TRBJ2-2
d_call: -
clone_size: many
cdr3_nt: TGTGCCAGCAGCTTAGTAACCCCAGGGAACACCGGGGAGCTGTTTTTT
cdr3_aa: CASSLVTPGNTGELFF

v_call: TRBV5-6
cdr3_length: 15
j_call: TRBJ2-1
d_call: -
clone_size: many
cdr3_nt: TGTGCCAGCAGCTTGGTGTGGTTAGAGGGCAATGAGCAGTTCTTC
cdr3_aa: CASSLVWLEGNEQFF

v_call: TRBV12-3/TRBV12-4
cdr3_length: 15
j_call: TRBJ2-7
d_call: TRBD2
clone_size: -
cdr3_nt: TGTGCCAGCAGTTTTTGGACTAGCGGGTCCTACGAGCAGTACTTC
cdr3_aa: CASSFWTSGSYEQYF

v_call: TRBV24-1
cdr3_length: 15
j_call: TRBJ2-1
d_call: TRBD1
clone_size: many
cdr3_nt: TGTGCCACCAGTGATTGGGACAGGGCGGACAATGAGCAGTTCTTC
cdr3_aa: CATSDWDRADNEQFF

v_call: TRBV28
cdr3_length: 16
j_call: TRBJ2-3
d_call: -
clone_size: many
cdr3_nt: TGTGCCAGCAGTTTAATGCAGGAGCCTAGCACAGATACGCAGTATTTT
cdr3_aa: CASSLMQEPSTDTQYF

v_call: TRBV29-1
cdr3_length: 11
j_call: TRBJ2-7
d_call: -
clone_size: many
cdr3_nt: TGCAGCGTTGAGGGGACGTTCGAGCAGTACTTC
cdr3_aa: CSVEGTFEQYF

v_call: TRBV6-2/TRBV6-3
cdr3_length: 19
j_call: TRBJ2-3
d_call: -
clone_size: many
cdr3_nt: TGTGCCAGCAGTTACTCGTTAACCGGGACTCAAATCCCCACAGATACGCAGTATTTT
cdr3_aa: CASSYSLTGTQIPTDTQYF

v_call: TRBV5-1
cdr3_length: 14
j_call: TRBJ2-2
d_call: -
clone_size: -
cdr3_nt: TGCGCCGGTAGGGAACAAACGAACACCGGGGAGCTGTTTTTT
cdr3_aa: CAGREQTNTGELFF

v_call: TRBV6-1
cdr3_length: 15
j_call: TRBJ2-5
d_call: -
clone_size: -
cdr3_nt: TGTGCCAGCAGAGGCCTCCGGGACGGGCAAGAGACCCAGTACTTC
cdr3_aa: CASRGLRDGQETQYF

v_call: TRBV28
cdr3_length: 15
j_call: TRBJ2-3
d_call: TRBD1
clone_size: many
cdr3_nt: TGTGCCAGCAGTCCGGGACAGCTTGGGGCAGATACGCAGTATTTT
cdr3_aa: CASSPGQLGADTQYF

v_call: TRBV7-2
cdr3_length: 15
j_call: TRBJ2-7
d_call: TRBD2
clone_size: -
cdr3_nt: TGTGCCAGCGGCTCAATGGCTAGCGGGAATCTCGAGCAGTACTTC
cdr3_aa: CASGSMASGNLEQYF

v_call: TRBV4-3
cdr3_length: 16
j_call: TRBJ2-5
d_call: TRBD2
clone_size: many
cdr3_nt: TGCGCCAGCAGCCGGAATAGCGGGAGAGTGGAGGAGACCCAGTACTTC
cdr3_aa: CASSRNSGRVEETQYF

v_call: TRBV20-1
cdr3_length: 16
j_call: TRBJ2-1
d_call: -
clone_size: many
cdr3_nt: TGCAGTGCTAGAGCCCCAGGGGTAATTACCTACAATGAGCAGTTCTTC
cdr3_aa: CSARAPGVITYNEQFF

v_call: TRBV15
cdr3_length: 15
j_call: TRBJ2-5
d_call: TRBD2
clone_size: few
cdr3_nt: TGTGCCACCAGCAGCCGTAGCGGGGGGAGAGAGACCCAGTACTTC
cdr3_aa: CATSSRSGGRETQYF

v_call: TRBV12-3/TRBV12-4
cdr3_length: 12
j_call: TRBJ1-4
d_call: -
clone_size: few
cdr3_nt: TGTGCCAGCAGTTTATCAGGGGCTGAACTGTTTTTT
cdr3_aa: CASSLSGAELFF

v_call: TRBV7-9
cdr3_length: 13
j_call: TRBJ2-7
d_call: -
clone_size: few
cdr3_nt: TGTGCCAGCACCTTAGGGACCCCCTACGAGCAGTACTTC
cdr3_aa: CASTLGTPYEQYF

v_call: TRBV28
cdr3_length: 12
j_call: TRBJ1-2
d_call: -
clone_size: few
cdr3_nt: TGTGCCAGCACCCGTAGGTCCTATGGCTACACCTTC
cdr3_aa: CASTRRSYGYTF

v_call: TRBV28
cdr3_length: 14
j_call: TRBJ2-7
d_call: TRBD2
clone_size: -
cdr3_nt: TGTGCCACCTCCACCCCGGGACTACCCTACGAGCAGTACTTC
cdr3_aa: CATSTPGLPYEQYF

v_call: TRBV4-3
cdr3_length: 17
j_call: TRBJ2-2
d_call: TRBD1
clone_size: many
cdr3_nt: TGCGCCAGCAGCCAAGCTAGACAGGGCGTAGGAACCGGGGAGCTGTTTTTT
cdr3_aa: CASSQARQGVGTGELFF

v_call: TRBV11-2
cdr3_length: 14
j_call: TRBJ2-2
d_call: -
clone_size: few
cdr3_nt: TGTGCCAGCAGCCAAGTCTCGAACACCGGGGAGCTGTTTTTT
cdr3_aa: CASSQVSNTGELFF

v_call: TRBV11-2
cdr3_length: 17
j_call: TRBJ2-2
d_call: TRBD1
clone_size: few
cdr3_nt: TGTGCCAGCAGCTTAGGATCGACAGGGTCGAACACCGGGGAGCTGTTTTTT
cdr3_aa: CASSLGSTGSNTGELFF

v_call: TRBV4-2
cdr3_length: 15
j_call: TRBJ1-3
d_call: -
clone_size: many
cdr3_nt: TGTGCCAGCAGCCAAGCTCGGGCCTCTGGAAACACCATATATTTT
cdr3_aa: CASSQARASGNTIYF

v_call: TRBV11-2
cdr3_length: 13
j_call: TRBJ2-3
d_call: -
clone_size: many
cdr3_nt: TGTGCCAGCAGACACATGAGGGGAGGTACGCAGTATTTT
cdr3_aa: CASRHMRGGTQYF

v_call: TRBV28
cdr3_length: 14
j_call: TRBJ2-7
d_call: -
clone_size: -
cdr3_nt: TGTGCCAGCACCCTAGGGATGAAGGCCTACGAGCAGTACTTC
cdr3_aa: CASTLGMKAYEQYF

v_call: TRBV20-1
cdr3_length: 17
j_call: TRBJ2-4
d_call: TRBD2
clone_size: many
cdr3_nt: TGCAGTGCCCTTCCGGGACTAGCGGGGGGGCCTGGAAACATTCAGTACTTC
cdr3_aa: CSALPGLAGGPGNIQYF

v_call: TRBV5-1
cdr3_length: 14
j_call: TRBJ1-2
d_call: -
clone_size: many
cdr3_nt: TGCGCCAGCAGCTTGGAGGGGAGTAACTATGGCTACACCTTC
cdr3_aa: CASSLEGSNYGYTF

v_call: TRBV5-1
cdr3_length: 16
j_call: TRBJ2-3
d_call: -
clone_size: many
cdr3_nt: TGCGCCAGCAGCTTGGATCGTGTTTTTCGCACAGATACGCAGTATTTT
cdr3_aa: CASSLDRVFRTDTQYF

v_call: TRBV29-1
cdr3_length: 14
j_call: TRBJ1-5
d_call: TRBD1
clone_size: many
cdr3_nt: TGCAGCGTTTGTGAGGGGGCTAGCAATCAGCCCCAGCATTTT
cdr3_aa: CSVCEGASNQPQHF

v_call: TRBV15
cdr3_length: 14
j_call: TRBJ2-7
d_call: -
clone_size: many
cdr3_nt: TGTGCCACCAGCAGAGGAGGGACCCTAGACGAGCAGTACTTC
cdr3_aa: CATSRGGTLDEQYF

v_call: TRBV29-1
cdr3_length: 14
j_call: TRBJ2-5
d_call: -
clone_size: -
cdr3_nt: TGCAGCGTTGGAGGACAGATGCACCGAGGGCCCCAGTACTTC
cdr3_aa: CSVGGQMHRGPQYF

v_call: TRBV12-3/TRBV12-4
cdr3_length: 12
j_call: TRBJ1-2
d_call: -
clone_size: many
cdr3_nt: TGTGCCAGCAGTTTATTCGGAGGTGGCTACACCTTC
cdr3_aa: CASSLFGGGYTF

v_call: TRBV20-1
cdr3_length: 12
j_call: TRBJ1-6
d_call: -
clone_size: many
cdr3_nt: TGCAGTCCTTCTGGGGGAGATTCACCCCTCCACTTT
cdr3_aa: CSPSGGDSPLHF

v_call: TRBV7-9
cdr3_length: 15
j_call: TRBJ2-1
d_call: -
clone_size: many
cdr3_nt: TGTGCCAGCAGCAGCGGGACAGGCCCCGGCAATGAGCAGTTCTTC
cdr3_aa: CASSSGTGPGNEQFF

v_call: TRBV7-2
cdr3_length: 13
j_call: TRBJ2-7
d_call: -
clone_size: many
cdr3_nt: TGTGCCAGCAGCTTAGCTGTAGTCTACGAGCAGTACTTC
cdr3_aa: CASSLAVVYEQYF

v_call: TRBV18
cdr3_length: 15
j_call: TRBJ2-7
d_call: TRBD1
clone_size: -
cdr3_nt: TGTGCCAGCTCACCAAGAGGACAGGGTTCCTACGAGCAGTACTTC
cdr3_aa: CASSPRGQGSYEQYF

v_call: TRBV2
cdr3_length: 15
j_call: TRBJ2-6
d_call: TRBD1
clone_size: few
cdr3_nt: TGTGCCAGCAGGCGACAGGGCTCTGGGGCCAACGTCCTGACTTTC
cdr3_aa: CASRRQGSGANVLTF

v_call: TRBV28
cdr3_length: 14
j_call: TRBJ2-7
d_call: -
clone_size: many
cdr3_nt: TGTGCCAGCAGTTTTCGAGGAAACCCCTACGAGCAGTACTTC
cdr3_aa: CASSFRGNPYEQYF

v_call: TRBV5-5
cdr3_length: 13
j_call: TRBJ2-7
d_call: -
clone_size: few
cdr3_nt: TGTGCCAGCAGCTTGGCCAATACCTACGAGCAGTACTTC
cdr3_aa: CASSLANTYEQYF

v_call: TRBV7-3
cdr3_length: 15
j_call: TRBJ2-7
d_call: -
clone_size: many
cdr3_nt: TGTGCCAGCAGCACTCAGACCCGGTGGGGAGACGAGCAGTACTTC
cdr3_aa: CASSTQTRWGDEQYF

v_call: TRBV25-1
cdr3_length: 14
j_call: TRBJ2-1
d_call: -
clone_size: -
cdr3_nt: TGTGCCAGCAGTGAATACCGGGTAGGTCATGAGCAGTTCTTC
cdr3_aa: CASSEYRVGHEQFF

v_call: TRBV5-1
cdr3_length: 14
j_call: TRBJ2-7
d_call: TRBD1
clone_size: many
cdr3_nt: TGCGCCAGCAGCTCCGGGACAGGGGGATGGGAGCAGTACTTC
cdr3_aa: CASSSGTGGWEQYF

v_call: TRBV5-6
cdr3_length: 15
j_call: TRBJ2-1
d_call: TRBD2
clone_size: many
cdr3_nt: TGTGCCAGCAGCTTGGCCGGACTAGCGGGAAATGAGCAGTTCTTC
cdr3_aa: CASSLAGLAGNEQFF

v_call: TRBV20-1
cdr3_length: 16
j_call: TRBJ2-3
d_call: TRBD2
clone_size: many
cdr3_nt: TGCAGTGCTAGAGCCCGGACTAGCGGTATCACAGATACGCAGTATTTT
cdr3_aa: CSARARTSGITDTQYF

v_call: TRBV4-2
cdr3_length: 16
j_call: TRBJ2-3
d_call: TRBD2
clone_size: -
cdr3_nt: TGTGCCAGCAGCCAAGAACCGGGACTAGTAGCAGATACGCAGTATTTT
cdr3_aa: CASSQEPGLVADTQYF

v_call: TRBV28
cdr3_length: 14
j_call: TRBJ2-5
d_call: -
clone_size: many
cdr3_nt: TGTGCCAGCAGTTTACCGGGACCCCAAGAGACCCAGTACTTC
cdr3_aa: CASSLPGPQETQYF

v_call: TRBV3-1
cdr3_length: 16
j_call: TRBJ2-1
d_call: TRBD1
clone_size: -
cdr3_nt: TGTGCCACCTCCCAAGGGGGCGTGACTACTTACAATGAGCAGTTCTTC
cdr3_aa: CATSQGGVTTYNEQFF